The 28 T cell receptor beta chains below all came from one sample that was sequenced in a study of identical twins. TCRdb called the 5' RACE reads again in MiXCR, with one record for every CDR3 protein. The sample shows 250,000 to 300,000 distinct CDR3 sequences, roughly 9.7% of them seen only once. These data also formed part of another study, on yellow fever vaccine responses in identical twins.

Input material: CD8+ T cells sorted from blood. These receptors all stem from a woman between 18 and 29 years old in good health.

The sample holds many counts of this clonotype. The chain couples TRBV27 to TRBJ1-5, with 9 bases matching TRBD1. The CDR3 has 17 amino acids. Germline CDR1 MNHEY, CDR2 SMNVEV (reference sequence). The J segment lost 2 bases and the V segment lost 5 bases, leaving 10 bases of the junction unmatched. The CDR3 nucleotides are TGTGCCAGCAGTCCAGAGCCCACAGGGGGCGGCAATCAGCCCCAGCATTTT. It codes for CASSPEPTGGGNQPQHF.

This clonotype occurred a few times. The CDR3 sequence is CAISDWGQGVDEQFF. CDR3 DNA: TGTGCCATCAGTGATTGGGGGCAGGGGGTGGATGAGCAGTTCTTC. The V gene is TRBV10-3, the J gene TRBJ2-1; 7 bases fit TRBD1. CDR3 length: 15 amino acids. Germline-derived CDR1 and CDR2 are ENHRY and SYGVKD. Trimming at V came to 3 bases and at J to 8 bases, leaving 10 bases not matched to a gene.

The table lists this clonotype with a few counts. The rearrangement uses TRBV5-1 and TRBJ2-3; D is ambiguous. The CDR3 spans 17 residues. Germline-derived CDR1 and CDR2 are SGHRS and YFSETQ. Trimming took 0 bases from V and 4 from J, leaving 18 bases between them. CDR3 protein: CASSLASTGESSDTQYF. The CDR3 DNA reads as TGCGCCAGCAGCTTGGCCTCAACTGGGGAAAGTTCAGATACGCAGTATTTT.

The chain combines TRBV5-6 with TRBJ2-2, with 8 positions matching TRBD2. J lost 1 base, V lost 4 bases, and 3 bases had no gene match. CDR1 and CDR2 from the germline V gene are SGHDT and YYEEEE. The CDR3 runs 15 residues. The DNA for the CDR3 is TGTGCCAGCAGCACGGGGGGGCGGAACACCGGGGAGCTGTTTTTT. Amino acids: CASSTGGRNTGELFF. Combining the CDR3 with reference TRBV5-6 and TRBJ2-2 gives the whole variable domain DAGVTQSPTHLIKTRGQQVTLRCSPKSGHDTVSWYQQALGQGPQFIFQYYEEEERQRGNFPDRFSGHQFPNYSSELNVNALLLGDSALYLCASSTGGRNTGELFFGEGSRLTVL.

This clonotype was seen a few times. CDR3 coding DNA: TGTGCCAGCAGCCCCCGAGGGGGGCCGATCTCCGATAAAGAGACCCAGTACTTC. It yields the protein CASSPRGGPISDKETQYF. The chain links TRBV3-1 to TRBJ2-5; D is perhaps TRBD1 or TRBD2 (6 bases each). V dropped 4 bases and J dropped 3 bases, with 24 bases sitting between them. This CDR3 contains 18 residues. Germline V gene lookup returns CDR1 LGHDT and CDR2 YNNKEL (reference sequence).

A few counts support this clonotype. The rearrangement uses TRBV14 and TRBJ2-7; 8 bases map to TRBD1. V trimming: 0 bases; J trimming: 5 bases; junction bases outside the gene matches: 6. The CDR3 totals 15 residues. The germline V gene has CDR1 SGHDN and CDR2 FVKESK. In DNA form, the CDR3 reads TGTGCCAGCAGCCAAGATAGGGACAGGTACCACGAGCAGTACTTC. Its protein is CASSQDRDRYHEQYF.

The rearrangement joins TRBV7-9 to TRBJ1-2; 10 bases line up with TRBD1. The trim removed 8 bases at V and 5 bases at J, leaving 8 bases unmatched. The CDR3 runs 14 residues. Germline assignment: CDR1 SEHNR and CDR2 FQNEAQ (reference sequence). The CDR3 loop is CASVGTGDLYGYTF. Here the CDR3 DNA reads TGTGCCAGCGTTGGGACAGGGGATTTATATGGCTACACCTTC.

Ten or more counts support this clonotype. The V call is TRBV29-1, the J call TRBJ1-5; perhaps TRBD1 as D (5 bases). The CDR3 has 12 residues. Deletions cut 4 bases from V and 4 bases from J, with 8 bases between. CDR1 SQVTM and CDR2 ANQGSEA come from the germline V gene. In nucleotides, the CDR3 is TGCAGCGTTGGGGAGGGGAATCAGCCCCAGCATTTT. Encoded protein: CSVGEGNQPQHF.

This clonotype was seen more than once but under ten times. The genes are TRBV7-9 and TRBJ2-5; TRBD1 matches 7 bases. This CDR3 spans 16 amino acids. V trimming: 4 bases; J trimming: 1 base; junction bases outside the gene matches: 9. CDR1 SEHNR and CDR2 FQNEAQ come from the germline V gene (reference sequence). The CDR3 here is CASSSSRTGIQETQYF. The CDR3 bases are TGTGCCAGCAGCTCATCCAGGACAGGAATCCAAGAGACCCAGTACTTC.

This clonotype was observed many times. The chain joins TRBV2 to TRBJ2-3; 8 nucleotides match TRBD2. The germline gives CDR1 SNHLY, CDR2 FYNNEI. Unmatched junction bases numbered 3, after V lost 5 bases and J lost 2 bases. The CDR3 sequence is 14 residues long. DNA of the CDR3: TGTGCCAGCAGTAGCGGGGGACTCACAGATACGCAGTATTTT. It codes for CASSSGGLTDTQYF.

A few counts support this clonotype. The chain carries TRBV7-2 and TRBJ2-5, with D tentatively TRBD1 or TRBD2 (5 bases each). The germline V and J ends were trimmed by 5 bases and 5 bases, with 15 bases remaining between them. The CDR3 runs 14 residues. CDR1 and CDR2 (germline): SGHTA, FQGNSA. The CDR3 DNA is TGTGCCAGCAGCCCTATTCCAGAGGGGGAGACCCAGTACTTC. It encodes CASSPIPEGETQYF.

The chain has TRBV11-3 and TRBJ2-5; tentatively, D is TRBD1 (5 bases). The CDR3 length is 13 residues. Trimming left V 8 bases short and J 0 bases short, with 10 bases between. Germline V gives CDR1 SGHNT, CDR2 YENEEA. CDR3 in DNA: TGTGCCAGCCATTGGGGCAACCAAGAGACCCAGTACTTC. Its translation is CASHWGNQETQYF. Full variable domain (outside the CDR3, taken from reference TRBV11-3 and TRBJ2-5): EAGVVQSPRYKIIEKKQPVAFWCNPISGHNTLYWYLQNLGQGPELLIRYENEEAVDDSQLPKDRFSAERLKGVDSTLKIQPAELGDSAVYLCASHWGNQETQYFGPGTRLLVL.

This clonotype turned up a few times. This chain joins TRBV18 and TRBJ2-7, with D possibly being TRBD2 (6 bases). The CDR3 loop spans 15 amino acids. Germline loops: CDR1 KGHSH, CDR2 LQKENI. The germline V and J ends were trimmed by 5 bases and 2 bases, with 16 bases remaining between them. The CDR3 reads CASSSTGTYTYEQYF. For the CDR3, the DNA is TGTGCCAGCTCATCCACCGGGACTTACACCTACGAGCAGTACTTC.

The table lists this clonotype with a few counts. The gene calls are TRBV7-9 and TRBJ2-7; 9 bases match TRBD1. V trimming: 6 bases; J trimming: 2 bases; junction bases outside the gene matches: 8. Germline lookup yields CDR1 SEHNR and CDR2 FQNEAQ (reference sequence). The CDR3 has 15 residues. CDR3 sequence reads: CASRLGTGSTYEQYF. The CDR3 DNA sequence: TGTGCCAGCAGGCTCGGGACAGGGAGTACCTACGAGCAGTACTTC. Using reference TRBV7-9 and TRBJ2-7 for the parts outside the CDR3, the full variable domain is DTGVSQNPRHKITKRGQNVTFRCDPISEHNRLYWYRQTLGQGPEFLTYFQNEAQLEKSRLLSDRFSAERPKGSFSTLEIQRTEQGDSAMYLCASRLGTGSTYEQYFGPGTRLTVT.

This clonotype was seen at least ten times. This chain joins TRBV5-1 and TRBJ1-1; tentatively, D is TRBD1 (5 bases). The CDR3 has 14 residues. Germline V lookup: CDR1 SGHRS, CDR2 YFSETQ. Trimming took 2 bases from V and 0 from J, leaving 8 bases between them. Here the CDR3 DNA reads TGCGCCAGCAGCTTTTTGGACATGAACACTGAAGCTTTCTTT. As protein: CASSFLDMNTEAFF. Full variable domain (rest looked up from reference TRBV5-1 and TRBJ1-1): KAGVTQTPRYLIKTRGQQVTLSCSPISGHRSVSWYQQTPGQGLQFLFEYFSETQRNKGNFPGRFSGRQFSNSRSEMNVSTLELGDSALYLCASSFLDMNTEAFFGQGTRLTVV.

This clonotype was recorded many times. The chain uses TRBV29-1 and TRBJ2-1; a weak D match, TRBD1 (6 bases). The ends were cut back, 5 bases at V and 7 bases at J, with 9 bases in the middle. Germline assignment: CDR1 SQVTM and CDR2 ANQGSEA. The CDR3 loop spans 11 amino acids. The CDR3 spells CSVLQGNEQFF. In DNA form, the CDR3 reads TGCAGCGTTTTACAGGGAAATGAGCAGTTCTTC.

Points on this clonotype: One end of the junction fails to match germline, which may point to a read error. This rearrangement joins TRBV4-2 to TRBJ2-7; a possible D gene is TRBD2 (6 bases). The CDR3 runs to 13 residues. From germline, CDR1 is LGHNA and CDR2 YNFKEQ. The CDR3 coding sequence is TGTGCCAGCAGCCAAGGGGACTCCGACGAGCAGTACTTC. Translated, it gives CASSQGDSDEQYF.

This clonotype was counted a few times. V gene TRBV29-1 combines with J gene TRBJ1-2; no firm D call. Germline V lookup: CDR1 SQVTM, CDR2 ANQGSEA. This CDR3 comprises 12 residues. The V and J ends lost 7 bases and 0 bases respectively, with 9 bases between them. The CDR3 reads CSAPTPNYGYTF. As DNA, the CDR3 is TGCAGCGCTCCGACACCTAACTATGGCTACACCTTC. Together with reference TRBV29-1 and TRBJ1-2, the CDR3 gives the full variable domain: SAVISQKPSRDICQRGTSLTIQCQVDSQVTMMFWYRQQPGQSLTLIATANQGSEATYESGFVIDKFPISRPNLTFSTLTVSNMSPEDSSIYLCSAPTPNYGYTFGSGTRLTVV.

This clonotype was found a few times. V is TRBV7-2 and J is TRBJ2-6, with a tentative D call TRBD1 (5 bases). The length of the CDR3 is 17 residues. Germline V gene data show CDR1 as SGHTA and CDR2 as FQGNSA. The V and J ends lost 3 bases and 0 bases respectively, with 12 bases between them. Here the CDR3 reads CASSLRRASSGANVLTF. The CDR3, as DNA: TGTGCCAGCAGCTTGCGCAGGGCGAGCTCTGGGGCCAACGTCCTGACTTTC.

The sample holds a few counts of this clonotype. This rearrangement joins TRBV6-2 or TRBV6-3 to TRBJ2-3, with 7 bases identical to TRBD1. This CDR3 contains 12 residues. CDR1 MNHEY and CDR2 SVGEGT come from the germline V gene. V was pared by 6 bases and J by 5 bases, with 2 bases of the junction left unmatched. DNA of the CDR3: TGTGCCAGCAGACAGGGGATAGATACGCAGTATTTT. Encoded protein: CASRQGIDTQYF.

This clonotype was seen a handful of times. The chain carries TRBV7-9 and TRBJ2-7; D tentatively fits TRBD1 or TRBD2 (6 bases each). Deletions cut 5 bases from V and 2 bases from J, with 16 bases between. Looked up from germline, CDR1 is SEHNR and CDR2 is FQNEAQ (reference sequence). The CDR3 consists of 15 residues. This CDR3 is CASSPRDISPYEQYF. The CDR3 region has the DNA TGTGCCAGCAGCCCGCGGGACATCTCCCCCTACGAGCAGTACTTC.

The chain couples TRBV20-1 to TRBJ1-1; 7 nucleotides align to TRBD1. The CDR3 is 12 residues long. CDR1 is DFQATT and CDR2 is SNEGSKA in the germline V gene (reference sequence). V gave up 8 bases and J gave up 3 bases; unmatched junction bases: 6. The CDR3 nucleotides read TGCAGTCACTACAGGGGAGACACTGAAGCTTTCTTT. Translated: CSHYRGDTEAFF.

The chain combines TRBV7-6 with TRBJ2-3; TRBD2 agrees at 8 bases. The junction had 6 bases not matched to a gene; V was cut back by 2 bases and J by 2 bases. Per germline, CDR1 SGHVS and CDR2 FNYEAQ. The CDR3 spans 16 residues. In DNA, the CDR3 is TGTGCCAGCAGCTTACTATGGCGGGGGGACACAGATACGCAGTATTTT. The encoded protein is CASSLLWRGDTDTQYF.

This sequence joins TRBV7-9 and TRBJ2-1; no definite D call. This CDR3 region has 14 residues. Looked up from germline, CDR1 is SEHNR and CDR2 is FQNEAQ (reference sequence). The V end lost 5 bases, the J end lost 2 bases, and 10 bases lay between the germline ends. CDR3 residues: CASSTEFTYNEQFF. CDR3 in DNA: TGTGCCAGCAGCACGGAATTCACCTACAATGAGCAGTTCTTC.

The table lists this clonotype with a few counts. The rearrangement links TRBV29-1 to TRBJ2-7; 7 bases are shared with TRBD1. The CDR3 is 15 amino acids. V gave up 3 bases and J gave up 1 base; unmatched junction bases: 9. Germline values: CDR1 SQVTM, CDR2 ANQGSEA. The CDR3 region is CSVESRDSYSYEQYF. CDR3 nucleotides: TGCAGCGTTGAGTCCCGGGACAGCTATTCCTACGAGCAGTACTTC.

The chain couples TRBV25-1 to TRBJ2-7; 8 bases are a match to TRBD1. This CDR3 is 19 amino acids long. Germline V gene sequence: CDR1 MGHDK, CDR2 SYGVNS. The V gene end was trimmed by 5 bases and the J gene end by 0 bases; junction bases not matched to a gene: 18. CDR3 sequence reads: CASSPSPRTGRQSSYEQYF. In nucleotides, the CDR3 is TGTGCCAGCAGTCCCTCACCCAGGACAGGGAGACAAAGCTCCTACGAGCAGTACTTC.

This clonotype was counted once. This may be a read error: a much more frequent sequence differs by one nucleotide. The chain carries TRBV2 and TRBJ2-7, with D tentatively TRBD2 (5 bases). Trimming took 4 bases from V and 5 from J, leaving 12 bases between them. Germline values: CDR1 SNHLY, CDR2 FYNNEI. CDR3 size: 13 residues. The CDR3 spells CASSVSSRNEQYF. As DNA, the CDR3 is TGTGCCAGCAGTGTATCTAGCAGAAACGAGCAGTACTTC.

At least ten counts were recorded for this clonotype. The V call is TRBV3-1, the J call TRBJ1-6, with D uncertain. Germline lookup yields CDR1 LGHDT and CDR2 YNNKEL (reference sequence). V lost 0 bases, J lost 2 bases, and 11 bases lay in between. The CDR3 loop spans 17 amino acids. This chain's CDR3 is CASSQEADKAYNSPLHF. The CDR3 nucleotides are TGTGCCAGCAGCCAAGAAGCCGACAAGGCCTATAATTCACCCCTCCACTTT.